The T cell receptor (beta chain) under discussion was sequenced for a study of shared clonotypes between healthy human individuals. Study-level information: Per donor, CD8 memory used one plate, CD8 naive used two, CD4 memory used three and CD4 naive used three.

The CDR3 extends over 16 amino acids. Germline lookup yields CDR1 MDHEN and CDR2 SYDVKM. The ends lost 1 base at V and 2 bases at J; junction bases unmatched: 6. This clone was seen once. What it binds is not known. Running of the assay took place at deep level. Using immunoSEQ multiplex PCR, the repertoire was profiled, and TCRdb retains in-frame clones only, with some absent. The sample yields roughly 2,000,000 clones, around 93% seen once. The naive CD8 subset, CD45RO-negative cells positively selected for CCR7, excluded terminally differentiated effector memory CD45RA+ cells. Study observations and caveats: Few donors restricted represented genetic and exposure-history diversity.

The sequenced sample consisted of naive CD8+ T cells from PBMCs. The TCR was taken from a man younger than 30 in good health. Some clones in this sample may be carry-over from other donors' samples. This chain connects TRBV28 to TRBJ2-7; 9 bases are shared with TRBD1. The CDR3 DNA is TGTGCCAGCAGTTTATCGTGGGACAGGGATACCTACGAGCAGTACTTC. It yields the protein CASSLSWDRDTYEQYF.